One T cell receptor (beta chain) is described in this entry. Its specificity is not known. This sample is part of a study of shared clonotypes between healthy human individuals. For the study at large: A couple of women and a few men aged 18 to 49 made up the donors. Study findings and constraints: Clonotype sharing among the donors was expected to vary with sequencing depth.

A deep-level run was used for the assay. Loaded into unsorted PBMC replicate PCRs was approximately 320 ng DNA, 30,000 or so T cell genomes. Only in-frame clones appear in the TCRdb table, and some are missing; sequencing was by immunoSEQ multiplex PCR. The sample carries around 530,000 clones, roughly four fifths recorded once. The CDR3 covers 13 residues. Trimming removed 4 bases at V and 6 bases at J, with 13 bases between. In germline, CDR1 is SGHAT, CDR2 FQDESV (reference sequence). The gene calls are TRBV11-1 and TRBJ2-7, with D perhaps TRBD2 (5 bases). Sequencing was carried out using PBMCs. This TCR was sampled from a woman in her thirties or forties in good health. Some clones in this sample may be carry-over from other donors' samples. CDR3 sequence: CASSSRGLAEQYF. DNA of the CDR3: TGTGCCAGCAGCTCTAGAGGGTTAGCCGAGCAGTACTTC.